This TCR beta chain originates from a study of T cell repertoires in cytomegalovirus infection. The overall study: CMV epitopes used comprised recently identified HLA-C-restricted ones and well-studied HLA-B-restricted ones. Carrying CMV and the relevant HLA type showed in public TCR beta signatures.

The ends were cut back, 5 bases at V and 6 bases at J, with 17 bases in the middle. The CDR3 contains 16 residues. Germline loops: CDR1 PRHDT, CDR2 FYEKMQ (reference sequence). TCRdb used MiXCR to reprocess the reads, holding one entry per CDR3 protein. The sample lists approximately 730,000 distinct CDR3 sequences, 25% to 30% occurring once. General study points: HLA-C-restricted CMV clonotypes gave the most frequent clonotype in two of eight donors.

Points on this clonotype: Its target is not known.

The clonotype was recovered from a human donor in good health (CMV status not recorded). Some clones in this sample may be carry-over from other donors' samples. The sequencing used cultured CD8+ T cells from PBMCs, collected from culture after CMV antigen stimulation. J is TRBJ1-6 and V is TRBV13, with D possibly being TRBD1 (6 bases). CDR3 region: CASSPPTGRFNSPLHF. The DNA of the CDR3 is TGTGCCAGCAGCCCACCGACAGGAAGATTTAATTCACCCCTCCACTTT.